The entry that follows covers one T cell receptor (beta chain) sequence. This sample is drawn from a study of shared clonotypes between healthy human individuals. Sequencing was performed with immunoSEQ multiplex PCR; in TCRdb, only in-frame clones are kept and a portion is missing. The table has about 820,000 clones, about 91% seen once. The length of the CDR3 is 13 residues. Germline V lookup: CDR1 SQVTM, CDR2 ANQGSEA. Trimming cost V 6 bases and J 1 base, with 11 bases left between them. Naive CD8 cells lacked CD45RO, underwent positive selection for CCR7 and left out terminally differentiated effector memory CD45RA+ cells.

The TCR originated in a man in his thirties or forties in good health. The specimen sequenced was naive CD8+ T cells sorted from blood. V gene TRBV29-1 combines with J gene TRBJ2-3; no firm D call. The CDR3 protein is CSVALLGTDTQYF. CDR3 nucleotides: TGCAGCGTAGCCCTTCTGGGCACAGATACGCAGTATTTT.